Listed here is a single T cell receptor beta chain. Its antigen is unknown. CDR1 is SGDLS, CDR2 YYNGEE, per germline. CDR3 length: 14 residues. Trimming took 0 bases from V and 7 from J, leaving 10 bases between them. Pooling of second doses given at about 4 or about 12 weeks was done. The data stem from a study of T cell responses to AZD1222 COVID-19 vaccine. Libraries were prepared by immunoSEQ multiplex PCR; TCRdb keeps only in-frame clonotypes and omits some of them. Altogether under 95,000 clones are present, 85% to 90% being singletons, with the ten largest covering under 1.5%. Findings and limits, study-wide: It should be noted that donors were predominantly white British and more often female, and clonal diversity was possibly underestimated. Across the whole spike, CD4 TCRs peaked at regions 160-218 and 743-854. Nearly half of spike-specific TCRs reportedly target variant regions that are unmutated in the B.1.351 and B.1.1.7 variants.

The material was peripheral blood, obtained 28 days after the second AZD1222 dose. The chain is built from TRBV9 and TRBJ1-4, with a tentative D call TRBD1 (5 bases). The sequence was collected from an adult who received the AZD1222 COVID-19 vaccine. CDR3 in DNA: TGTGCCAGCAGCGTAGGGGGGACGGCTGAAAAACTGTTTTTT. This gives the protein CASSVGGTAEKLFF.